The clone carrying this T cell receptor (beta chain) has at least ten counts. Its antigen is undetermined. MiXCR, applied by TCRdb to the 5' RACE reads, yields one record per CDR3 protein. The sample contains 250,000 or so distinct CDR3 sequences, under 20% of which appear only once. The sample is drawn from a study of CD8 T cells in ankylosing spondylitis. Whole-study results and caveats: Reactive arthritis synovial fluid and blood previously showed some of these motif variants. Disease-linked clones had a CD8+ phenotype and relatively low frequency in peripheral blood.

This CDR3 region has 16 residues. The ends were cut back, 3 bases at V and 4 bases at J, with 19 bases in the middle. The V and J genes are TRBV12-3 or TRBV12-4 and TRBJ2-7; D is possibly TRBD2 (6 bases). Sequenced sample: blood, either unsorted or a sorted T cell fraction (not recorded which). This clonotype was obtained from a male donor with ankylosing spondylitis or in good health (not recorded which). This chain's CDR3 is CASSLGREDPWYEQYF. The DNA for the CDR3 is TGTGCCAGCAGTTTGGGCAGGGAGGACCCATGGTACGAGCAGTACTTC.